This T cell receptor beta chain was sequenced for a study of CD8 T cells in ankylosing spondylitis (TCRdb year 2017). At the level of the whole study: To find TCR variants linked to disease, the study profiled T cell receptor beta repertoires in ankylosing spondylitis patients and healthy donors. Peripheral blood was sampled, and synovial fluid was additionally collected from ankylosing spondylitis patients. The whole study cohort included some 100 healthy donors and 25 ankylosing spondylitis patients.

This sample was sequenced with an Illumina HiSeq 2500. Quantitative 5'-RACE with molecular barcodes was the method used to prepare the TCR beta libraries. The paper's processing steps were these. A new computational method, built on a probabilistic model of VDJ rearrangement, was used to identify disease-linked TCR variants. TCRdb reworked the public reads: Q25 trimming with fastp, MiXCR clone assembly, productive beta chains retained. Every distinct CDR3 protein forms one entry, paired with its most common genes and DNA. The V and J calls and clone size are TCRdb's, not the authors'. This sample is represented by around 300,000 distinct CDR3 sequences; roughly 20% of them were singletons. Jointly, the top ten make up under 4% of the sample. The full study reports these points: Some TCR beta motif variants had previously been reported in synovial fluid and blood of reactive arthritis patients, which suggested common disease-initiation mechanisms. According to the report, matched synovial fluid samples from ankylosing spondylitis patients were significantly enriched for the disease-linked clones. A TCR beta motif made up of several highly homologous amino acid variants appeared to be characteristic of blood from ankylosing spondylitis patients. A CD8+ phenotype was shown by the disease-linked clones, which were found at relatively low frequencies in peripheral blood.

This clonotype was seen only a few times. Its antigen is not yet known. No base-level quality is on record; no much larger clone is a single base apart. The specimen sequenced was blood, either unsorted or a sorted T cell fraction (not recorded which). The sequence was obtained from a female donor with ankylosing spondylitis or in good health (not recorded which).

The DNA sequence is TGTGCCAGCAGTTTCCCGGGACAGGGTTTACGAAATGAGCAGTTCTTC. This sequence encodes CASSFPGQGLRNEQFF. This chain is built from TRBV12-3 or TRBV12-4 and TRBJ2-1; 9 central bases correspond to TRBD1. The CDR3, cysteine through phenylalanine, is 16 amino acids long. Just CDR3 DNA is preserved here, 48 bases in frame from base 1. V lost 3 bases and J lost 7 bases, and the count of bases not matched to a germline gene is 10.